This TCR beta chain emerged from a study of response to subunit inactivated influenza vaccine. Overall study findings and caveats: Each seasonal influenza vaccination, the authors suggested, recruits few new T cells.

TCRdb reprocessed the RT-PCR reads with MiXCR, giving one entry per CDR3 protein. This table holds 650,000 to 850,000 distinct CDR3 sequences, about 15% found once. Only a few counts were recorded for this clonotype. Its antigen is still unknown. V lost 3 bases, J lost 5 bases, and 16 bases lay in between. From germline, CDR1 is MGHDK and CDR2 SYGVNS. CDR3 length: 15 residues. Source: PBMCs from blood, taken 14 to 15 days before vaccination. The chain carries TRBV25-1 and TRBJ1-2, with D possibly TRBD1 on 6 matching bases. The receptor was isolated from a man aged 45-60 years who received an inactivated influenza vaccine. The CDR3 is CASSEYRAEGYGYTF. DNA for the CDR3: TGTGCCAGCAGTGAGTACAGGGCTGAGGGGTATGGCTACACCTTC.